This TCR beta chain was retrieved from a study of CD8+ T cells in alopecia areata. Extracted RNA was reverse transcribed into cDNA, the sequencing template. Using immunoSEQ multiplex PCR, the repertoire was profiled, and TCRdb retains in-frame clones only, with some absent. This table holds 30,000 to 35,000 clones, around 59% found once. The V and J ends lost 1 base and 6 bases respectively, with 17 bases between them. The CDR3 is 16 residues long. Germline V gene lookup returns CDR1 SGHTA and CDR2 FQGNSA. This clonotype was sampled from a human donor with alopecia areata. Sequenced input: NKG2D-high CD8+ T cells sorted from blood. The rearrangement links TRBV7-2 to TRBJ2-3, with D tentatively TRBD1 (7 bases). The CDR3 loop is CASSLGSSRGVDTQYF. DNA for the CDR3: TGTGCCAGCAGCTTAGGATCTAGCAGGGGGGTGGATACGCAGTATTTT.